These 23 T cell receptor beta chains were sequenced from one sample in a study of blood T cell repertoires in COVID-19. The repertoire was sequenced with immunoSEQ multiplex PCR; TCRdb's copy has only in-frame clones and lacks some. The repertoire holds 110,000 or so clones, 70% to 90% seen once, with 8.4% in the top ten. Sequencing was carried out using peripheral blood. These receptors all stem from a woman in her seventies who had recovered from COVID-19.

This sequence joins TRBV7-9 and TRBJ2-1, with 8 bases aligning to TRBD1. With V trimmed by 4 bases and J by 2 bases, 7 bases remained unmatched. CDR3 length equals 16 residues. The germline gives CDR1 SEHNR, CDR2 FQNEAQ (reference sequence). The CDR3 spells CASSSRGQVTYNEQFF. The CDR3 region has the DNA TGTGCCAGCAGCTCCAGGGGACAGGTGACCTACAATGAGCAGTTCTTC.

The rearrangement links TRBV11-3 to TRBJ2-7; no definite D call. V lost 1 base and J lost 2, with 9 bases in between. The germline gives CDR1 SGHNT, CDR2 YENEEA. The CDR3 consists of 14 residues. CDR3 region: CASSLGHSPYEQYF. The CDR3, as DNA: TGTGCCAGCAGCTTAGGACACTCCCCCTACGAGCAGTACTTC.

The chain employs TRBV5-1 and TRBJ2-2, with TRBD1 as a possible D gene (8 bases). V dropped 4 bases and J dropped 7 bases, with 17 bases sitting between them. CDR1 is SGHRS and CDR2 is YFSETQ in the germline V gene. The CDR3 is made up of 15 amino acids. The chain's CDR3 is CASSATAGTGGELFF. The CDR3 DNA reads as TGCGCCAGCAGCGCGACAGCGGGGACAGGCGGGGAGCTGTTTTTT.

The chain carries TRBV30 and TRBJ1-6; the D is unclear. Trimming stripped 5 bases from V and 0 bases from J, with 8 bases between. The CDR3 totals 14 residues. Germline V gene data show CDR1 as GTSNPN and CDR2 as SVGIG (reference sequence). This chain's CDR3 is CAWAGSSYNSPLHF. CDR3 in DNA: TGTGCCTGGGCAGGTAGCTCCTATAATTCACCCCTCCACTTT.

The J gene is TRBJ2-7, the V gene TRBV9, with 9 bases aligning to TRBD2. V dropped 7 bases and J dropped 5; count of bases not matched to a gene: 13. The CDR3 totals 15 residues. Looked up from germline, CDR1 is SGDLS and CDR2 is YYNGEE. As DNA, the CDR3 is TGTGCCAGCGCCCGAGGGGCGGGAGGGCCCCACGAGCAGTACTTC. Translating gives CASARGAGGPHEQYF.

The V gene is TRBV27, the J gene TRBJ2-7, with 11 bases matching TRBD1. V was pared by 5 bases and J by 0 bases, with 6 bases of the junction left unmatched. Germline V gives CDR1 MNHEY, CDR2 SMNVEV (reference sequence). This CDR3 region has 16 residues. CDR3 bases: TGTGCCAGCAGTCAACCCGGGACAGGGGGCTCCTACGAGCAGTACTTC. Translating it yields CASSQPGTGGSYEQYF.

The V and J genes are TRBV7-8 and TRBJ2-1; the match to TRBD1 covers 8 bases. CDR1 is SGHVS, CDR2 FQNEAQ, per germline. Trimming removed 5 bases from V and 15 bases from J; junction bases left unmatched: 9. The CDR3 runs to 12 residues. CDR3 nucleotide sequence: TGTGCCAGCAGCGTCGACAGGGGAAGGTCGTTCTTC. Translated: CASSVDRGRSFF.

The table lists this clone with a few counts. This chain uses TRBV5-1 with TRBJ1-1; D not resolved. The CDR3 runs to 14 residues. Germline lookup yields CDR1 SGHRS and CDR2 YFSETQ. Trimming cost V 0 bases and J 7 bases, with 13 bases left between them. Here the CDR3 reads CASSLVAPRDEAFF. Written as DNA, the CDR3 is TGCGCCAGCAGCTTGGTAGCCCCGCGAGATGAAGCTTTCTTT.

This chain links TRBV7-2 with TRBJ2-5; 9 bases line up with TRBD1. The ends lost 4 bases at V and 8 bases at J; junction bases unmatched: 8. The CDR3 has 14 residues. The germline gives CDR1 SGHTA, CDR2 FQGNSA. The CDR3 DNA reads TGTGCCAGCAGCTACAGGGGGCTTTTGGAAACCCAGTACTTC. This encodes CASSYRGLLETQYF.

This rearrangement joins TRBV6-5 to TRBJ2-7; maybe TRBD1 (5 bases). V lost 6 bases, J lost 2 bases, and 14 bases lay in between. The CDR3 is made up of 14 amino acids. Germline lookup yields CDR1 MNHEY and CDR2 SVGAGI. CDR3 nucleotide sequence: TGTGCCAGCAGCGACAGCTTCGCACCCTACGAGCAGTACTTC. Amino acid sequence: CASSDSFAPYEQYF.

The V gene is TRBV28, the J gene TRBJ2-3; no definite D call. CDR1 and CDR2 from the germline V gene are MDHEN and SYDVKM. Trimming pared 3 bases from V and 0 bases from J, leaving 7 bases between. There are 14 residues in the CDR3. Written as DNA, the CDR3 is TGTGCCAGCAGTTTCCGCCAGAGCACAGATACGCAGTATTTT. Translation gives CASSFRQSTDTQYF.

The genes are TRBV7-2 and TRBJ2-2; unclear D gene. The CDR3 covers 15 residues. The V gene's germline CDR1 is SGHTA and CDR2 FQGNSA. V lost 0 bases and J lost 6, with 11 bases in between. CDR3 protein: CASSLATALPGELFF. DNA for the CDR3: TGTGCCAGCAGCTTAGCCACAGCATTGCCCGGGGAGCTGTTTTTT.

The rearrangement links TRBV5-1 to TRBJ2-7; possible D gene TRBD2, 5 bases. The V gene's germline CDR1 is SGHRS and CDR2 YFSETQ. Trimming pared 0 bases from V and 7 bases from J, leaving 17 bases between. The CDR3 covers 15 residues. CDR3 loop: CASSLAEGVLREQYF. The CDR3 nucleotides are TGCGCCAGCAGCTTGGCCGAGGGAGTTCTACGTGAGCAGTACTTC.

The genes are TRBV6-2 or TRBV6-3 and TRBJ2-3; 7 bases fit TRBD2. Germline CDR1 and CDR2: MNHEY and SVGEGT. J was trimmed by 1 base and V by 6 bases; bases with no gene match: 4. This CDR3 has 14 amino acids. The DNA for the CDR3 is TGTGCCAGCAGCAAGGGGAGGGGCACAGATACGCAGTATTTT. This translates into CASSKGRGTDTQYF.

V and J are TRBV7-2 and TRBJ2-7; 7 positions agree with TRBD2. V lost 5 bases, J lost 7 bases, and 11 bases stayed unmatched. CDR3 size: 14 residues. From germline, CDR1 is SGHTA and CDR2 FQGNSA. CDR3 DNA sequence: TGTGCCAGCAGCAAAATCCTAGCGGTCTGGGAGCAGTACTTC. Its protein product is CASSKILAVWEQYF.

This clone was counted a single time. The CDR3 here is CASSLTGGGADTQYF. The CDR3 nucleotides read TGTGCCAGCAGCTTGACAGGGGGGGGTGCAGATACGCAGTATTTT. The chain joins TRBV11-2 to TRBJ2-3; 9 bases are a match to TRBD1. CDR3 length equals 15 residues. The junction had 5 bases not matched to a gene; V was cut back by 3 bases and J by 4 bases. Per the germline V gene, CDR1 is SGHAT and CDR2 is FQNNGV.

The chain has TRBV6-2 or TRBV6-3 and TRBJ1-1; maybe TRBD1 (5 bases). Per the germline V gene, CDR1 is MNHEY and CDR2 is SVGEGT. This CDR3 region has 14 residues. Deletions cut 5 bases from V and 6 bases from J, with 16 bases between. DNA of the CDR3: TGTGCCAGCAGTCTCACCCACGGGGGATCTGAAGCTTTCTTT. It encodes CASSLTHGGSEAFF.

The genes are TRBV30 and TRBJ2-2, with 11 bases identical to TRBD2. The CDR3 runs 14 residues. The V gene end was trimmed by 0 bases and the J gene end by 6 bases; junction bases not matched to a gene: 0. From germline, CDR1 is GTSNPN and CDR2 SVGIG (reference sequence). In nucleotides, the CDR3 is TGTGCCTGGAGTGTACTAGCGGGAGCCGGGGAGCTGTTTTTT. Its translation is CAWSVLAGAGELFF.

The CDR3 bases are TGTGCCAGCAGTAAAGGAGGGAATGAGCAGTTCTTC. Translated: CASSKGGNEQFF. This sequence joins TRBV11-3 and TRBJ2-1; D perhaps matches TRBD2 (6 bases). The CDR3 totals 12 residues. CDR1 SGHNT and CDR2 YENEEA come from the germline V gene. Trimming cost V 6 bases and J 7 bases, with 10 bases left between them. The entire variable domain, with the rest obtained from reference TRBV11-3 and TRBJ2-1, is as follows: EAGVVQSPRYKIIEKKQPVAFWCNPISGHNTLYWYLQNLGQGPELLIRYENEEAVDDSQLPKDRFSAERLKGVDSTLKIQPAELGDSAVYLCASSKGGNEQFFGPGTRLTVL.

The chain employs TRBV24-1 and TRBJ1-5, with D possibly TRBD1 on 6 matching bases. The CDR3 sequence is 14 residues long. Germline V CDR1 and CDR2: KGHDR, SFDVKD. The V end was cut by 7 bases, the J end by 6 bases, with 15 bases between. CDR3 DNA sequence: TGTGCCACCAGAGGTGCGGGGGCGGCTCAGCCCCAGCATTTT. Its protein is CATRGAGAAQPQHF.

The chain recombines TRBV28 with TRBJ2-5, with TRBD1 as a possible D gene (6 bases). The germline V and J ends were trimmed by 7 bases and 4 bases, with 22 bases remaining between them. The CDR3 has 16 residues. Germline V gene lookup returns CDR1 MDHEN and CDR2 SYDVKM. The CDR3 loop reads CASTPSLAGVGETQYF. CDR3 DNA sequence: TGTGCCAGCACTCCTTCCCTGGCAGGGGTGGGAGAGACCCAGTACTTC.

The chain couples TRBV6-5 to TRBJ1-2; 10 positions match TRBD1. The CDR3 length is 14 residues. Unmatched junction bases numbered 4, after V lost 4 bases and J lost 5 bases. CDR1 and CDR2 from the germline V gene are MNHEY and SVGAGI. The CDR3 sequence is CASSLTGGEYGYTF. Written as DNA, the CDR3 is TGTGCCAGCAGTTTGACAGGGGGCGAATATGGCTACACCTTC.

V is TRBV5-1 and J is TRBJ2-7; TRBD2 agrees at 7 bases. After removal of 3 bases from V and 6 bases from J, the junction contained 9 bases not matched to a gene. Germline-derived CDR1 and CDR2 are SGHRS and YFSETQ. The CDR3 runs to 14 residues. The CDR3 spells CASSYMGTISEQYF. The CDR3 nucleotides are TGCGCCAGCAGCTATATGGGGACTATATCCGAGCAGTACTTC.